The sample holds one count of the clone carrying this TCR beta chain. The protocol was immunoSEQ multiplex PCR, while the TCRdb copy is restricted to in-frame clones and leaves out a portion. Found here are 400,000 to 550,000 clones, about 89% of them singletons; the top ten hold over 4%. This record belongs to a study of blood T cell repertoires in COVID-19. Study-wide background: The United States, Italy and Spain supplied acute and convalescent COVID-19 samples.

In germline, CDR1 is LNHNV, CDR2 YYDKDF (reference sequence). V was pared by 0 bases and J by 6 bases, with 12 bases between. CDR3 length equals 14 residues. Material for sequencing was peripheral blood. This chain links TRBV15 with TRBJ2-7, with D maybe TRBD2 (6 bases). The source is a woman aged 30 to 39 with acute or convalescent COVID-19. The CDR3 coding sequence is TGTGCCACCAGCAGAGATAGAATGGGAGGCGAGCAGTACTTC. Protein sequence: CATSRDRMGGEQYF.